Listed below are T cell receptor beta chains from one sample, sequenced in a study of T cells in Graves' hyperthyroidism and ophthalmopathy. A single record per CDR3 protein comes from TCRdb applying MiXCR to the multiplex PCR reads. The sample includes roughly 330,000 distinct CDR3 sequences, around a sixth seen only once; the top ten take approximately 35%. Input material: blood. The source of these receptors is a man aged 25 to 45 with Graves' hyperthyroidism. Both conserved end residues are part of each CDR3. A D gene is named only where the DNA matches it firmly. Expanded clones are given a class, and other clones once, few, many or no size at all.

TRBJ2-3,TRBV4-2,.,few,TGTGCCAGCAGCCAAGATCATACGAGCACAGATACGCAGTATTTT,CASSQDHTSTDTQYF
TRBJ2-7,TRBV9,TRBD2,few,TGTGCCAGCAGCGATCTAGCGGGAGGGCCTGGCGAGCAGTACTTC,CASSDLAGGPGEQYF
TRBJ1-5,TRBV11-2,TRBD1,.,TGTGCCAGCAGCCCTACTGGGACAGATCAGCCCCAGCATTTT,CASSPTGTDQPQHF
TRBJ1-1,TRBV18,.,many,TGTGCCAGCTCACCACCCACAGTTAACACTGAAGCTTTCTTT,CASSPPTVNTEAFF
TRBJ2-7,TRBV28,.,many,TGTGCCAGCCCACCCACATCGTACGAGCAGTACTTC,CASPPTSYEQYF
TRBJ1-6,TRBV11-2,.,many,TGTGCCAGCAGCTTAGATCGTGGAGACCAACGACCCCTCCACTTT,CASSLDRGDQRPLHF
TRBJ2-7,TRBV11-3,TRBD2,once,TGTGCCAGCAGCTCGGAACCCGGCGCGGGAGGGCAGTACTTC,CASSSEPGAGGQYF
TRBJ1-4,TRBV15,.,.,TGTGCCACCAGCAGGGCTAATTTTAATGAAAAACTGTTTTTT,CATSRANFNEKLFF
TRBJ1-1,TRBV19,.,.,TGTGCCAGTAGTCCTCCGTCGGGGTTTAGTGAAGCTTTCTTT,CASSPPSGFSEAFF
TRBJ1-5,TRBV20-1,.,.,TGCAGTGCAAAGAAGGGCAATCAGCCCCAGCATTTT,CSAKKGNQPQHF
TRBJ2-7,TRBV15,TRBD2,few,TGTGCCACCAGCAGGCGACTGGGACTAGCGGGACTCGAGGGCTCCTACGAGCAGTACTTC,CATSRRLGLAGLEGSYEQYF
TRBJ1-1,TRBV28,.,.,TGTGCCACCCATGGGGGTCCATCAATGAACACTGAAGCTTTCTTT,CATHGGPSMNTEAFF
TRBJ2-1,TRBV7-9,.,few,TGTGCCAGCAGCTCCCCCATATCGGTACTAGGGGATGAGCAGTTCTTC,CASSSPISVLGDEQFF
TRBJ2-7,TRBV12-3/TRBV12-4,TRBD2,.,TGTGCCAGTTCGGCGGGAGGTGGGGAGCAGTACTTC,CASSAGGGEQYF
TRBJ1-5,TRBV7-9,.,.,TGTGCCAGCAGCTTAGTCGGTGAGCCCCAGCATTTT,CASSLVGEPQHF
TRBJ2-2,TRBV3-1,.,many,TGTGCCAGCAGCCCCTCCTTCGGGGAGCTGTTTTTT,CASSPSFGELFF
TRBJ2-1,TRBV18,.,.,TGTGCCAGCTCACCAACCCGATCGGTTTCTAATGAGCAGTTCTTC,CASSPTRSVSNEQFF
TRBJ1-2,TRBV30,.,many,TGTGCCTGTGAGGGGATAGGCTACACCTTC,CACEGIGYTF
TRBJ2-3,TRBV24-1,.,many,TGTGCCACCAGTGACGGGACCCCAGATACGCAGTATTTT,CATSDGTPDTQYF
TRBJ2-5,TRBV29-1,.,few,TGCAGCCTCGTGGGGGAGACCCAGTACTTC,CSLVGETQYF
TRBJ2-1,TRBV6-1,.,many,TGTGCCAGCATAGGCGGTCCAGGAAATGAGCAGTTCTTC,CASIGGPGNEQFF
TRBJ2-7,TRBV6-1,.,many,TGTGCCAGCATTACCTACGAGCAGTACTTC,CASITYEQYF
TRBJ2-7,TRBV18,.,many,TGTGCCAGCTCACCATCGGGGCGGTACGAGCAGTACTTC,CASSPSGRYEQYF
TRBJ1-6,TRBV30,.,many,TGTGCCTGGACCCGGGACACCGTCTCCCTCCACTTT,CAWTRDTVSLHF
TRBJ2-5,TRBV20-1,TRBD2,many,TGCAGTGCTAGTGTAGCGGGGCACCTACAAGAGACCCAGTACTTC,CSASVAGHLQETQYF
TRBJ1-2,TRBV14,.,.,TGTGCCAGCAGCCAAGGTTCCGGGGTCGGATATGGCTACACCTTC,CASSQGSGVGYGYTF
TRBJ2-3,TRBV14,TRBD2,many,TGTGCCAGCAGCCCGGGAACTAGCGGGACGTTGACAGATACGCAGTATTTT,CASSPGTSGTLTDTQYF
TRBJ2-1,TRBV6-1,TRBD1,many,TGTGCCATCACGGGACAGGGGGCGGGTGAGCAGTTCTTC,CAITGQGAGEQFF
TRBJ2-1,TRBV5-8,TRBD1,.,TGTGCCAGCAGCATATACGGGACAGGGGGCCATGAGCAGTTCTTC,CASSIYGTGGHEQFF
TRBJ2-7,TRBV20-1,TRBD1,few,TGCAGTGCTAGAGGGGACAGGGGTTACGAGCAGTACTTC,CSARGDRGYEQYF
TRBJ1-6,TRBV12-3/TRBV12-4,.,few,TGTGCCAGCAACAACGAAGGGGCCTCACCCCTCCACTTT,CASNNEGASPLHF
TRBJ2-3,TRBV5-5,TRBD2,.,TGTGCCAGCAGCTTGAGTAGCGGGAGTACTACGCAGTATTTT,CASSLSSGSTTQYF
TRBJ1-5,TRBV12-3/TRBV12-4,.,.,TGTGCCAGCAGTTTAGACAGAACCAATCAGCCCCAGCATTTT,CASSLDRTNQPQHF
TRBJ2-7,TRBV20-1,TRBD2,many,TGCAGTGCCTCCGAGGGTAGCGGGGCCTACGAGCAGTACTTC,CSASEGSGAYEQYF
TRBJ2-7,TRBV25-1,.,.,TGTGCCAGCAGTGAAGGGGACAATGGGTCCTACGAGCAGTACTTC,CASSEGDNGSYEQYF
TRBJ2-5,TRBV6-1,.,many,TGTGCCATCACACTCCCTCAACTTCAAGAGACCCAGTACTTC,CAITLPQLQETQYF
TRBJ1-5,TRBV28,TRBD1,.,TGTGCCTCCCTCCCCAGGGGGAGGGTAGAGCCCCAGCATTTT,CASLPRGRVEPQHF
TRBJ2-1,TRBV7-3,.,.,TGTGCCAGCAGCCGACACGGGGGCAATGAGCAGTTCTTC,CASSRHGGNEQFF
TRBJ2-2,TRBV2,TRBD1,many,TGTGCCAGCAGTGAAGAGGGCAGGGGGCGCACCGGGGAGCTGTTTTTT,CASSEEGRGRTGELFF
TRBJ1-6,TRBV20-1,.,few,TGCAGTGCTAGACGGGGGAACTATAATTCACCCCTCCACTTT,CSARRGNYNSPLHF
TRBJ1-2,TRBV11-2,.,.,TGTGCCAGCAGCTTGGGGAATTATGACTATGGCTACACCTTC,CASSLGNYDYGYTF
TRBJ1-3,TRBV6-1,TRBD1,many,TGTGCCAGCACAGGGGGCTCTGGAAACACCATATATTTT,CASTGGSGNTIYF
TRBJ1-3,TRBV2,.,many,TGTGCCAGCAGTGAGAGGGGACCCAGCTCTGGAAACACCATATATTTT,CASSERGPSSGNTIYF
TRBJ2-1,TRBV12-3/TRBV12-4,TRBD2,many,TGTGCCAGCAGTTTCCGGACTAGCGGGAGAAGTGAGCAGTTCTTC,CASSFRTSGRSEQFF
TRBJ1-1,TRBV7-9,.,.,TGTGCCAGCATCGGTAGGGGCGCGAACACTGAAGCTTTCTTT,CASIGRGANTEAFF